This T cell receptor beta chain derives from a study of blood T cell repertoires in COVID-19. At the level of the study: The United States, Italy and Spain supplied acute and convalescent COVID-19 samples. T cells, B-cell-depleted T cells, or PBMCs provided the cDNA or gDNA that served as material.

Per the original methods: Estimates of nucleated cell counts were drawn from the amplification of reference gene primers. Some clones are missing from TCRdb's copy, which holds only in-frame ones; the method was immunoSEQ multiplex PCR. That table is the source of V, J and clone size, and D and trimming were worked out from the DNA. The table records some 97,000 clones, roughly 92% of them present only once. CDR1 is SNHLY, CDR2 FYNNEI, per germline. After removal of 0 bases from V and 6 bases from J, the junction contained 15 bases not matched to a gene. The CDR3 sequence is 19 residues long. The rearrangement joins TRBV2 to TRBJ2-2, with 8 bases fitting TRBD1. The material sequenced was peripheral blood. This receptor was identified in a man aged 50-60 years with active COVID-19. In nucleotides, the CDR3 is TGTGCCAGCAGTGAAGCGCTTCTAGGCGACAGGGGTCCCCCCGGGGAGCTGTTTTTT. Translating gives CASSEALLGDRGPPGELFF.